The 10 T cell receptor beta chains in this list originate from one sample, sequenced in a study of CD8 T cells in ankylosing spondylitis. Study-level findings and limits: Characteristic of ankylosing spondylitis blood, it appeared, was a TCR beta motif comprising roughly 8 highly homologous variants.

No antigen has been identified for these receptors. MiXCR, applied by TCRdb to the 5' RACE reads, yields one record per CDR3 protein. The sample holds some 220,000 distinct CDR3 sequences, approximately 7.3% seen once. Sequenced material: blood, either unsorted or a sorted T cell fraction (not recorded which). Receptors originate from a male donor with ankylosing spondylitis.

At least ten counts were recorded for this clonotype. The chain is built from TRBV5-1 and TRBJ1-1; 12 bases are a match to TRBD1. V trimming: 1 base; J trimming: 4 bases; junction bases outside the gene matches: 5. From germline, CDR1 is SGHRS and CDR2 YFSETQ. This CDR3 has 16 amino acids. CDR3 in amino acids: CASSLYRDRGLTEAFF. DNA of the CDR3: TGCGCCAGCAGCTTGTATCGGGACAGGGGGCTCACTGAAGCTTTCTTT.

This clonotype was recorded many times. This rearrangement joins TRBV4-1 to TRBJ1-2; TRBD1 aligns across 8 bases. V lost 2 bases, J lost 0 bases, and 5 bases stayed unmatched. Germline V lookup: CDR1 MGHRA, CDR2 YSYEKL. The CDR3 sequence is 16 residues long. The CDR3 here is CASSQPDRVPNYGYTF. The CDR3 nucleotides read TGCGCCAGCAGCCAACCGGACAGGGTCCCTAACTATGGCTACACCTTC.

This clonotype came up many times. V gene TRBV6-2 or TRBV6-3 combines with J gene TRBJ2-7, with TRBD1 matching over 9 bases. CDR1 and CDR2 from the germline V gene are MNHEY and SVGEGT. J lost 5 bases, V lost 6 bases, and 2 bases had no gene match. The length of the CDR3 is 12 residues. The CDR3 region is CASSWTGDEQYF. For the CDR3, the DNA is TGTGCCAGCAGCTGGACAGGGGACGAGCAGTACTTC.

This clonotype was counted at least ten times. The chain links TRBV24-1 to TRBJ2-1; no clear D. Deletions cut 5 bases from V and 6 bases from J, with 4 bases between. This CDR3 has 11 residues. The germline CDR1 and CDR2 sequences are KGHDR and SFDVKD. The DNA for the CDR3 is TGTGCCACCAGTGGTAGCAATGAGCAGTTCTTC. This gives the protein CATSGSNEQFF.

There are many counts of this clonotype. This chain joins TRBV29-1 and TRBJ1-2; weak D call: TRBD1 (5 bases). Germline V gene sequence: CDR1 SQVTM, CDR2 ANQGSEA. V was clipped by 7 bases and J by 4 bases, with 16 bases between them. The CDR3 totals 13 residues. The CDR3 coding sequence is TGCAGCGGGGGGGACGGGGGTAGCTATGGCTACACCTTC. This encodes CSGGDGGSYGYTF.

This clonotype was seen repeatedly, ten times or more. V gene TRBV6-2 or TRBV6-3 combines with J gene TRBJ2-1, with a tentative D call TRBD2 (6 bases). CDR3 size: 15 residues. Germline V gives CDR1 MNHEY, CDR2 SVGEGT. V was trimmed by 4 bases and J by 0 bases, leaving 10 bases between them. Here the CDR3 DNA reads TGTGCCAGCAGTTTCCTAGCGACCTCCTACAATGAGCAGTTCTTC. Its protein is CASSFLATSYNEQFF.

The sample holds many counts of this clonotype. The CDR3 nucleotides are TGCAGTGTGGCGGAGTCAAAAAACATTCAGTACTTC. It is translated as CSVAESKNIQYF. This sequence joins TRBV20-1 and TRBJ2-4; D unresolved. The CDR3 spans 12 residues. Germline lookup yields CDR1 DFQATT and CDR2 SNEGSKA (reference sequence). V lost 7 bases and J 4 bases, leaving 11 bases between the germline ends.

Ten or more counts support this clonotype. The chain couples TRBV11-1 to TRBJ1-4; D uncertain. The V end lost 5 bases, the J end lost 7 bases, and 29 bases lay between the germline ends. Germline assignment: CDR1 SGHAT and CDR2 FQDESV (reference sequence). The length of the CDR3 is 19 residues. CDR3 loop: CASSPPRPFRSHGGEKLFF. Written as DNA, the CDR3 is TGTGCCAGCAGCCCCCCCAGGCCCTTTCGCAGCCACGGCGGTGAAAAACTGTTTTTT.

Many counts were recorded for this clonotype. The chain has TRBV7-2 and TRBJ2-5; D is undetermined. The CDR3 is 12 amino acids. Germline V lookup: CDR1 SGHTA, CDR2 FQGNSA. Trimming took off 6 bases at V and 5 bases at J, with 10 bases between the two ends. CDR3 nucleotides: TGTGCCAGCAGTTTGGTGGTGGAGACCCAGTACTTC. Translation gives CASSLVVETQYF.

This rearrangement joins TRBV7-2 to TRBJ2-7, with D perhaps matching TRBD1 or TRBD2 (5 bases each). This CDR3 has 14 residues. Per germline, CDR1 SGHTA and CDR2 FQGNSA. V gave up 1 base and J gave up 4 bases, with 11 bases separating them. The CDR3 sequence is CASSLGQWGYEQYF. DNA of the CDR3: TGTGCCAGCAGCTTAGGACAGTGGGGGTACGAGCAGTACTTC.